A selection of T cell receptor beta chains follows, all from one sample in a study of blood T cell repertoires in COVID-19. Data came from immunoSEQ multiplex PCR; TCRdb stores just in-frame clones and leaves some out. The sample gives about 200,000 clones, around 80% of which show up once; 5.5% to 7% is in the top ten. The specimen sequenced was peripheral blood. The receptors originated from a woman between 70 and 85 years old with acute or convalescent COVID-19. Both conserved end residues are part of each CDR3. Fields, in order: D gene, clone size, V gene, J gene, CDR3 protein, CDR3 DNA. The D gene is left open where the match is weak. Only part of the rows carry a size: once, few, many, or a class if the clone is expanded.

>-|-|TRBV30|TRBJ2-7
CAWSVEIRQYF
TGTGCCTGGAGTGTGGAGATAAGGCAGTACTTC
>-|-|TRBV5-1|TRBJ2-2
CASSLDRGTGELFF
TGCGCCAGCAGCTTGGACCGAGGCACCGGGGAGCTGTTTTTT
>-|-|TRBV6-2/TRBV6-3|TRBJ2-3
CASSPMGPDTQYF
TGTGCCAGCAGTCCAATGGGCCCAGATACGCAGTATTTT
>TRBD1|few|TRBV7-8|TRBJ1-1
CASSGPGQANTEAFF
TGTGCCAGCAGCGGCCCGGGACAGGCTAACACTGAAGCTTTCTTT
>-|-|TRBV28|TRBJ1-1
CASSLWGADTEAFF
TGTGCCAGCAGTTTATGGGGGGCGGACACTGAAGCTTTCTTT
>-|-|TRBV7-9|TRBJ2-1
CASSLDGGMFYNEQFF
TGTGCCAGCAGCTTGGACGGCGGGATGTTTTACAATGAGCAGTTCTTC
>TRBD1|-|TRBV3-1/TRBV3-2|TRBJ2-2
CASSPRDRMGELFF
TGTGCCAGCAGCCCACGGGACAGAATGGGGGAGCTGTTTTTT
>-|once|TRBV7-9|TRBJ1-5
CASSPPGGSNQPQHF
TGTGCCAGCAGCCCCCCGGGGGGCAGCAATCAGCCCCAGCATTTT
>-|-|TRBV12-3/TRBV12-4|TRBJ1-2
CASSVQGWGYTF
TGTGCCAGCAGTGTACAGGGTTGGGGCTACACCTTC
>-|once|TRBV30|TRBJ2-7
CAWSTGVYEQYF
TGTGCCTGGAGTACCGGGGTCTACGAGCAGTACTTC
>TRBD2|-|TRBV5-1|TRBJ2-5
CASSPEGGKETQYF
TGCGCCAGCAGCCCGGAGGGAGGGAAAGAGACCCAGTACTTC
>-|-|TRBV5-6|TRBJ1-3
CASSDSGVASGNTIYF
TGTGCCAGCAGCGATTCCGGAGTCGCCTCTGGAAACACCATATATTTT
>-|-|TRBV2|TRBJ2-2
CASAGARNTGELFF
TGTGCCAGCGCAGGGGCGAGGAACACCGGGGAGCTGTTTTTT
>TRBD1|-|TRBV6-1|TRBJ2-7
CASSDAWTGVNYEQYF
TGTGCCAGCAGTGATGCTTGGACAGGGGTAAACTACGAGCAGTACTTC
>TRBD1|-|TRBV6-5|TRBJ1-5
CAAGTGGAFGQPQHF
TGTGCCGCGGGGACAGGGGGCGCGTTCGGGCAGCCCCAGCATTTT
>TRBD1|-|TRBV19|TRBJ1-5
CASSNRQGVKPQHF
TGTGCCAGTAGTAATCGACAGGGGGTAAAGCCCCAGCATTTT
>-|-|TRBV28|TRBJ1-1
CASSPPGKTEAFF
TGTGCCAGCAGTCCCCCCGGGAAGACTGAAGCTTTCTTT
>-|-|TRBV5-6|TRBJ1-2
CASSLWGGASYGYTF
TGTGCCAGCAGCTTATGGGGGGGCGCCTCCTATGGCTACACCTTC
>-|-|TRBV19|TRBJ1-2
CASTTIGGEYGYTF
TGTGCCAGTACCACTATCGGAGGGGAATATGGCTACACCTTC
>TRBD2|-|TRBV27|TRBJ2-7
CASSLGTSLNEQYF
TGTGCCAGCAGTTTAGGGACTAGCCTCAACGAGCAGTACTTC
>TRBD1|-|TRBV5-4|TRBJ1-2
CASSLGSGTGHYGYTF
TGTGCCAGCAGCTTGGGGTCCGGGACAGGTCACTATGGCTACACCTTC
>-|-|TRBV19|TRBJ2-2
CASKGSGAGELFF
TGTGCCAGTAAGGGTTCAGGGGCCGGGGAGCTGTTTTTT
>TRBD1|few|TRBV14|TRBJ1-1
CASSQGLQGITFF
TGTGCCAGCAGCCAAGGATTACAGGGGATTACTTTCTTT
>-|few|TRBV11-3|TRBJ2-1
CASSFRDSYNEQFF
TGTGCCAGCAGCTTCAGGGATTCCTACAATGAGCAGTTCTTC
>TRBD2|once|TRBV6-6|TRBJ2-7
CASSLGTSGRLTYF
TGTGCCAGCAGTCTCGGGACTAGCGGGAGGTTGACGTACTTC
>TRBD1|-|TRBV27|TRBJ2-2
CATTGSVSTGELFF
TGTGCCACGACAGGGTCGGTCTCGACCGGGGAGCTGTTTTTT